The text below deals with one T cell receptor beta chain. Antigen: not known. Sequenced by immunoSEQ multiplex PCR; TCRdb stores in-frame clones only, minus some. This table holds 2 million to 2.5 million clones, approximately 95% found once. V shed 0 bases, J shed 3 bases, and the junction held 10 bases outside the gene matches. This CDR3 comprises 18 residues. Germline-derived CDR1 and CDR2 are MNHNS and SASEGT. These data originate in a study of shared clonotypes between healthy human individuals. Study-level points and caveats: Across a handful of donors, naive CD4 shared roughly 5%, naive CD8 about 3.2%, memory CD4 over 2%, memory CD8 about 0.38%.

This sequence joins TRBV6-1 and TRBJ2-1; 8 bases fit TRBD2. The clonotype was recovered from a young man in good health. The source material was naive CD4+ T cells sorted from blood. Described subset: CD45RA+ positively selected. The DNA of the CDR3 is TGTGCCAGCAGTGAAGCGATTCTGAGACTAGCGATCTACAATGAGCAGTTCTTC. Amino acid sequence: CASSEAILRLAIYNEQFF.